The source of this T cell receptor beta chain is a study of T cells after posttransplantation cyclophosphamide. Some clones are missing from TCRdb's copy, which holds only in-frame ones; the method was immunoSEQ multiplex PCR. Found here are around 35,000 clones, no singletons; the ten largest cover 1.2%. The J segment lost 3 bases and the V segment lost 4 bases, leaving 7 bases of the junction unmatched. CDR3 size: 15 residues. CDR1 is MRHNA, CDR2 SNTAGT, per germline. This sequence originates from a girl aged 5-17 years in good health, CMV-negative, and a related stem cell transplant donor. The rearrangement links TRBV6-4 to TRBJ2-7; 9 positions agree with TRBD1. Sequenced: PBMCs. The CDR3 sequence is CASSVEMGQGYEQYF. As DNA, the CDR3 is TGTGCCAGCAGTGTCGAAATGGGACAGGGCTACGAGCAGTACTTC.